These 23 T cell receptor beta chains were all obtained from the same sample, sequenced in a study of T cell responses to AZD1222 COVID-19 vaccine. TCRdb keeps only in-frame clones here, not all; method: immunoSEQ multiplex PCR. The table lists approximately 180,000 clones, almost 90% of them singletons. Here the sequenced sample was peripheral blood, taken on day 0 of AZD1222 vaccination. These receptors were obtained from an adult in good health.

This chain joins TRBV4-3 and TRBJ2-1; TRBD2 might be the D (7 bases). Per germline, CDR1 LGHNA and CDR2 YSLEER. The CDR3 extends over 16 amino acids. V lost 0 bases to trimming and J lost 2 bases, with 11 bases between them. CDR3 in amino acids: CASSQERGGAYNEQFF. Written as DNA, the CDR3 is TGCGCCAGCAGCCAAGAGAGGGGGGGTGCCTACAATGAGCAGTTCTTC.

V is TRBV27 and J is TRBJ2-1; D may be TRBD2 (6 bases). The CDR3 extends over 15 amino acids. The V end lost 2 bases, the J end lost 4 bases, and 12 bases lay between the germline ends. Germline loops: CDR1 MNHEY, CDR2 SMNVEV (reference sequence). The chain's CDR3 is CASSLPKTSYNEQFF. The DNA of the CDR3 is TGTGCCAGCAGTTTACCAAAGACTAGTTACAATGAGCAGTTCTTC.

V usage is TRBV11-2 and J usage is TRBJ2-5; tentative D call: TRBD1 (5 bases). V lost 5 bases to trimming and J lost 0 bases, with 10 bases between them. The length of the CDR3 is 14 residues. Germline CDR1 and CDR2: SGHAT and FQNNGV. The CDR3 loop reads CASSLYRYQETQYF. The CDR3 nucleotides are TGTGCCAGCAGCCTCTACAGGTACCAAGAGACCCAGTACTTC.

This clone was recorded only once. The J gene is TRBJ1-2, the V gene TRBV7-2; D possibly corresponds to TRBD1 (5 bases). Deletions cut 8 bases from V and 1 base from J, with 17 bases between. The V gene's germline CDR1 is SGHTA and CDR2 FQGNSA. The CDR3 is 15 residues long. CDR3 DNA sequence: TGTGCCAGCTCCCCGGGGGGAACTAATAACTATGGCTACACCTTC. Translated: CASSPGGTNNYGYTF.

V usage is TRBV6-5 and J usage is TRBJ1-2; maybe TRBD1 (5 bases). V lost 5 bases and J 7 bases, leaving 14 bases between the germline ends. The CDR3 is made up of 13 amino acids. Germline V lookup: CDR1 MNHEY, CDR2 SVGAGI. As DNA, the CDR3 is TGTGCCAGCAGTAACGCGCCAGGGTCTGGCTACACCTTC. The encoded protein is CASSNAPGSGYTF.

The CDR3 DNA sequence: TGTGCCAGCAGTTACGGGCAGGAGGGGGGCTACACCTTC. As protein: CASSYGQEGGYTF. The rearrangement joins TRBV6-5 to TRBJ1-2, with D possibly being TRBD1 (5 bases). The germline V gene encodes CDR1 MNHEY and CDR2 SVGAGI. The CDR3 extends over 13 amino acids. The ends were cut back, 2 bases at V and 8 bases at J, with 12 bases in the middle.

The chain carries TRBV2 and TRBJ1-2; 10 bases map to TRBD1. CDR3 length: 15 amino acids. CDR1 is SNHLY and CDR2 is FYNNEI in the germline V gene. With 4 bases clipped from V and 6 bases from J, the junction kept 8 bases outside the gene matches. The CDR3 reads CASSVGGQGNHGYTF. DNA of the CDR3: TGTGCCAGCAGTGTGGGGGGACAGGGGAACCATGGCTACACCTTC.

CDR3 DNA sequence: TGTGCCAGCAGTCCCACCGGGACTAGCTCCTACAATGAGCAGTTCTTC. This translates into CASSPTGTSSYNEQFF. V is TRBV6-4 and J is TRBJ2-1; TRBD2 aligns across 8 bases. Per the germline V gene, CDR1 is MRHNA and CDR2 is SNTAGT. The trim removed 5 bases at V and 0 bases at J, leaving 6 bases unmatched. The CDR3 has 16 residues.

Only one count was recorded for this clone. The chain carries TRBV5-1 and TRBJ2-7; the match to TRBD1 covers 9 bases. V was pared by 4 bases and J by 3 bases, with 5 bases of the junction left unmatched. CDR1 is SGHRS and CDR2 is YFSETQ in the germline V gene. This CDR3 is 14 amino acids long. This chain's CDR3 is CASSGTGGGYEQYF. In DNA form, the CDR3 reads TGCGCCAGCAGCGGAACAGGGGGCGGCTACGAGCAGTACTTC.

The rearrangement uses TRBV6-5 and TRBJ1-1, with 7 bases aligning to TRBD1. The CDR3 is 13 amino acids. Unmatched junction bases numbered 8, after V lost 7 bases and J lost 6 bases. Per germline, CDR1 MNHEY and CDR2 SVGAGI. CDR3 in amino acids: CASIPPTGPEAFF. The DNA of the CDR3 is TGTGCCAGCATCCCTCCGACAGGGCCTGAAGCTTTCTTT.

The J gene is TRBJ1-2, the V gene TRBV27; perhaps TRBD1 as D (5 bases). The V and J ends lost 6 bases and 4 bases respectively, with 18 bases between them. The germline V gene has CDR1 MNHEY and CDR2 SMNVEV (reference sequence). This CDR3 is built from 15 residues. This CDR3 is CASSHAPGGSYGYTF. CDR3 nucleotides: TGTGCCAGCAGCCACGCACCGGGGGGGAGCTATGGCTACACCTTC.

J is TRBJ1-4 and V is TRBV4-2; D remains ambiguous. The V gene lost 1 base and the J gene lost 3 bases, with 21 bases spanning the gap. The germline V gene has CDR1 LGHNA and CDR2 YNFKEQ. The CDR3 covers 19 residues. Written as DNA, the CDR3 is TGTGCCAGCAGCCAAGGGTCTGGGCTCACGATCGGGTCTAATGAAAAACTGTTTTTT. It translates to CASSQGSGLTIGSNEKLFF.

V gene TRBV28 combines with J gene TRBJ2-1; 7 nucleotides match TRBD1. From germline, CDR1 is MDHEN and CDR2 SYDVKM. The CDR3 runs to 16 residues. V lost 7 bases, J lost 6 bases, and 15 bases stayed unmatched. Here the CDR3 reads CASIPPRTGAINEQFF. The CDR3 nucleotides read TGTGCCAGCATCCCCCCTCGGACAGGAGCAATCAATGAGCAGTTCTTC.

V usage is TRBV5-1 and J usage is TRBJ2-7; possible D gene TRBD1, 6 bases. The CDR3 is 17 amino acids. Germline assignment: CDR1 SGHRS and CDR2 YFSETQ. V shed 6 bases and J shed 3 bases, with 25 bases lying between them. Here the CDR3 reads CASTGQTEGIVGYEQYF. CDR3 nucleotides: TGCGCCAGCACGGGACAAACAGAGGGTATAGTTGGCTACGAGCAGTACTTC.

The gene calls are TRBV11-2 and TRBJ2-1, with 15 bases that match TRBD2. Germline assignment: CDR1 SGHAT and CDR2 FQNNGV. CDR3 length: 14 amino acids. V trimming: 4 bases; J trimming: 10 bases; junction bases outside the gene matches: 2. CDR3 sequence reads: CASSSGLAGGEQFF. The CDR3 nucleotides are TGTGCCAGCAGCTCGGGACTAGCGGGGGGCGAGCAGTTCTTC.

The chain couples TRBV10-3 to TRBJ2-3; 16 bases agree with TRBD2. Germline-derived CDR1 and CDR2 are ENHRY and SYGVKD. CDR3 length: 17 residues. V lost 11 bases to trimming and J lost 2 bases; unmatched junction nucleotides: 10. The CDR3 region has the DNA TGTGCCGCGAGACCGGGACTAGCGGGGGGGCCCACAGATACGCAGTATTTT. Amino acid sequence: CAARPGLAGGPTDTQYF.

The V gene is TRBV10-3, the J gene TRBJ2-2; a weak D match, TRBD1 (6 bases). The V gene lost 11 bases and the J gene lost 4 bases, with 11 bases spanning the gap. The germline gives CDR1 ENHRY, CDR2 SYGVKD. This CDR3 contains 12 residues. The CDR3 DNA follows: TGTGCCGTCTGGACAGTCACCGGGGAGCTGTTTTTT. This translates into CAVWTVTGELFF.

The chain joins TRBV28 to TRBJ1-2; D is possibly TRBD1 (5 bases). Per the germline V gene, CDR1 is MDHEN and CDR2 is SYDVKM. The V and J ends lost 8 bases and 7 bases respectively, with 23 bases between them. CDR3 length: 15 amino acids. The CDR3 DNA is TGTGCCAGCTACCAGTTTAAAAGCAGGGCTGTTGGCTACACCTTC. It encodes CASYQFKSRAVGYTF.

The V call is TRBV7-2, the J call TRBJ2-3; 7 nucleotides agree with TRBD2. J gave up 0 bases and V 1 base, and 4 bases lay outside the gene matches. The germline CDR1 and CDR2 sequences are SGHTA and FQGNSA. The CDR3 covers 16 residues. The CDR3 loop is CASSLDISGSTDTQYF. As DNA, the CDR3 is TGTGCCAGCAGCTTAGATATTAGCGGGAGCACAGATACGCAGTATTTT.

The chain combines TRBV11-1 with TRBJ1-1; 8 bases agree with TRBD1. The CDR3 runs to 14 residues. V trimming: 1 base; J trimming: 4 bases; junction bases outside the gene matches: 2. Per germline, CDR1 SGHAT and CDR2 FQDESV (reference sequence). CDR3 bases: TGTGCCAGCAGCTTAGACGACAGGGGCACTGAAGCTTTCTTT. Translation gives CASSLDDRGTEAFF.

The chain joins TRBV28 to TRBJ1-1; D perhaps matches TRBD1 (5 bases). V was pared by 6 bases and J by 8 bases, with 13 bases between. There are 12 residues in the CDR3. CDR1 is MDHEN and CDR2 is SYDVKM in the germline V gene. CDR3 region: CASREEQEEAFF. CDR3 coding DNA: TGTGCCAGCAGGGAAGAACAGGAGGAAGCTTTCTTT.

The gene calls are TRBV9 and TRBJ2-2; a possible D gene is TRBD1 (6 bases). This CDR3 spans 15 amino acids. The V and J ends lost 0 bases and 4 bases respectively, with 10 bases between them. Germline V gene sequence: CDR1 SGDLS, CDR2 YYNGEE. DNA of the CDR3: TGTGCCAGCAGCGTAGAATGGGGGCCCACCGGGGAGCTGTTTTTT. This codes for CASSVEWGPTGELFF.

CDR3: CASSLRAFYGYTF. The CDR3 DNA sequence: TGTGCCAGCAGTTTAAGGGCCTTCTATGGCTACACCTTC. The chain carries TRBV7-6 and TRBJ1-2; D is unclear. V gave up 6 bases and J gave up 4 bases, with 12 bases separating them. The CDR3 is 13 amino acids. Germline CDR1 is SGHVS and CDR2 is FNYEAQ.